This T cell receptor beta chain was profiled in a study of T cells in Graves' hyperthyroidism and ophthalmopathy. Study background: Peripheral blood draws took place at initial diagnosis, ahead of any treatment.

TCR beta CDR3 region amplification was performed from RNA transcripts. With the HTBI primer set, the TCR CDR3 went through a first round of RT-PCR. MiXCR was run by TCRdb on the multiplex PCR reads, yielding one entry per CDR3 protein. The sample holds about 640,000 distinct CDR3 sequences, around 21% seen once. Diagnosing involved the use of clinical symptoms, serum thyroxine and TRAb, thyroid ultrasound and orbital computed tomography. PBMCs were collected from a roughly 10 ml volume of fresh peripheral blood. This clonotype was counted many times. Its antigen is as yet unknown. The germline V gene encodes CDR1 SGHRS and CDR2 YFSETQ. The CDR3 loop spans 17 amino acids. V lost 0 bases and J lost 2, with 18 bases in between. Study results and caveats: Most clonotypes expanded in the thyroid (above 0.001) were also present in blood.

The chain has TRBV5-1 and TRBJ2-7, with a possible D match to TRBD1 (6 bases). This TCR derives from a man aged 30 to 39 with Graves' ophthalmopathy. The sequencing sample was made of blood. CDR3 in amino acids: CASSLGQGTGLAYEQYF. The CDR3 nucleotides are TGCGCCAGCAGCTTGGGGCAGGGGACCGGTTTAGCCTACGAGCAGTACTTC.